Shown below are 30 T cell receptor beta chains from a single sample sequenced in a study of T cell responses to AZD1222 COVID-19 vaccine (dated by TCRdb to about 2021). The method behind the library was the immunoSEQ multiplex PCR assay. TCRdb retrieved this table from immuneACCESS and kept in-frame rearrangements only. Not all clones are present; in checked studies, unresolved V genes account for under half, and no reason is known for the remainder. The table for this sample lists around 160,000 clones; 85% to 95% of them were counted only once. The top ten constitute 1.5% to 2% of the sample. The sample's time point label, decoded: baseline before first vaccination. The material was peripheral blood, obtained on day 0 of AZD1222 vaccination. These receptors were collected from an adult in good health.

The rearrangement uses TRBV2 and TRBJ2-1; 10 nucleotides match TRBD1. CDR1 SNHLY and CDR2 FYNNEI come from the germline V gene. The CDR3 extends over 15 amino acids. J gave up 3 bases and V 8 bases, and 7 bases lay outside the gene matches. CDR3 DNA: TGTGCCAGCGGCTACCGGGACAGGGGCTACAATGAGCAGTTCTTC. As protein: CASGYRDRGYNEQFF.

The CDR3 protein is CASGFVSASGNTIYF. The CDR3 nucleotides read TGTGCTAGTGGTTTTGTGAGTGCGAGTGGAAACACCATATATTTT. The V gene is TRBV12-5, the J gene TRBJ1-3; D remains ambiguous. V gave up 3 bases and J gave up 3 bases, with 12 bases separating them. This CDR3 spans 15 amino acids. The germline gives CDR1 LGHNT, CDR2 FRNRAP.

CDR3 in DNA: TGCGCCAGCAGCCCGGGCCCTAGAGAAGGCACAGATACGCAGTATTTT. Its translation is CASSPGPREGTDTQYF. The chain joins TRBV5-1 to TRBJ2-3; D is uncertain. In germline, CDR1 is SGHRS, CDR2 YFSETQ. The CDR3 spans 16 residues. The V end was cut by 4 bases, the J end by 1 base, with 16 bases between.

V and J are TRBV5-1 and TRBJ2-3; 9 positions match TRBD2. Looked up from germline, CDR1 is SGHRS and CDR2 is YFSETQ. V trimming: 4 bases; J trimming: 1 base; junction bases outside the gene matches: 10. The CDR3 length is 17 residues. The CDR3 DNA follows: TGCGCCAGCAGCCGACTAGCGGAGGCCCCTGGCACAGATACGCAGTATTTT. Encoded protein: CASSRLAEAPGTDTQYF. Based on the CDR3 plus reference TRBV5-1 and TRBJ2-3, the full variable domain is KAGVTQTPRYLIKTRGQQVTLSCSPISGHRSVSWYQQTPGQGLQFLFEYFSETQRNKGNFPGRFSGRQFSNSRSEMNVSTLELGDSALYLCASSRLAEAPGTDTQYFGPGTRLTVL.

The gene calls are TRBV5-4 and TRBJ1-1, with 8 positions matching TRBD1. CDR3 length equals 19 residues. From germline, CDR1 is SGHNT and CDR2 YYREEE (reference sequence). The ends lost 0 bases at V and 0 bases at J; junction bases unmatched: 13. The DNA for the CDR3 is TGTGCCAGCAGCTTGGGTCTCCGTGGACAGGGCGCCCTGAACACTGAAGCTTTCTTT. Translating gives CASSLGLRGQGALNTEAFF.

The CDR3 loop is CSATWGNQPQHF. The CDR3, as DNA: TGCAGCGCTACGTGGGGCAATCAGCCCCAGCATTTT. The chain combines TRBV29-1 with TRBJ1-5; D gene ambiguous. In germline, CDR1 is SQVTM, CDR2 ANQGSEA. CDR3 length equals 12 residues. V was pared by 7 bases and J by 2 bases, with 9 bases between. The entire variable domain, with the rest obtained from reference TRBV29-1 and TRBJ1-5, is as follows: SAVISQKPSRDICQRGTSLTIQCQVDSQVTMMFWYRQQPGQSLTLIATANQGSEATYESGFVIDKFPISRPNLTFSTLTVSNMSPEDSSIYLCSATWGNQPQHFGDGTRLSIL.

This sequence joins TRBV7-2 and TRBJ1-5, with a weak D call TRBD1 (5 bases). The ends were cut back, 5 bases at V and 6 bases at J, with 20 bases in the middle. Per the germline V gene, CDR1 is SGHTA and CDR2 is FQGNSA. The CDR3 sequence is 16 residues long. The CDR3 coding sequence is TGTGCCAGCAGCCAAACGGGGGGGTCCGGGGCTCAGCCCCAGCATTTT. Residues: CASSQTGGSGAQPQHF.

This clone appeared a single time. The chain carries TRBV9 and TRBJ2-1, with D perhaps given as TRBD1 or TRBD2 (6 bases each). The V and J ends lost 0 bases and 2 bases respectively, with 12 bases between them. The CDR3 sequence is 16 residues long. Germline V gene data show CDR1 as SGDLS and CDR2 as YYNGEE. CDR3 sequence (DNA): TGTGCCAGCAGCGTAGGTGGAGGGGGTGCCTACAATGAGCAGTTCTTC. Encoded protein: CASSVGGGGAYNEQFF.

This chain joins TRBV2 and TRBJ2-7; the D gene is possibly TRBD1 (5 bases). The CDR3 has 16 amino acids. Germline V gene lookup returns CDR1 SNHLY and CDR2 FYNNEI. The V gene lost 0 bases and the J gene lost 2 bases, with 14 bases spanning the gap. The CDR3 coding sequence is TGTGCCAGCAGTGAAGCTCTTGGGGCAGGACCCTACGAGCAGTACTTC. Its translation is CASSEALGAGPYEQYF.

V gene TRBV6-2 or TRBV6-3 combines with J gene TRBJ1-2, with TRBD1 identical over 7 bases. The V gene's germline CDR1 is MNHEY and CDR2 SVGEGT. The CDR3 is made up of 14 amino acids. Unmatched junction bases numbered 8, after V lost 4 bases and J lost 6 bases. The CDR3 nucleotides read TGTGCCAGCAGTTCACAGGGGCTCGGCAATGGCTACACCTTC. Amino acids: CASSSQGLGNGYTF.

The CDR3 sequence: CASSQRGQTTDTQYF. For the CDR3, the DNA is TGTGCCAGCAGCCAGAGGGGACAGACCACAGATACGCAGTATTTT. This rearrangement joins TRBV3-1 (or the pseudogene TRBV3-2) to TRBJ2-3; TRBD1 agrees at 7 bases. This CDR3 region has 15 residues. Germline loops: CDR1 LGHDT, CDR2 YNNKEL (reference sequence). V trimming: 3 bases; J trimming: 2 bases; junction bases outside the gene matches: 5.

There are a few counts of this clone. This rearrangement joins TRBV19 to TRBJ1-1; 7 nucleotides agree with TRBD1. The CDR3 covers 16 residues. Germline CDR1 reads LNHDA; CDR2 reads SQIVND (reference sequence). J was trimmed by 5 bases and V by 7 bases; bases with no gene match: 16. CDR3 in amino acids: CASTITWRGRRTEAFF. CDR3 sequence (DNA): TGTGCCAGTACCATCACATGGAGGGGGCGGCGAACTGAAGCTTTCTTT.

This clone was counted a few times. This chain joins TRBV6-2 or TRBV6-3 and TRBJ2-1, with D perhaps given as TRBD1 or TRBD2 (5 bases each). Germline-derived CDR1 and CDR2 are MNHEY and SVGEGT. This CDR3 spans 15 amino acids. The V end lost 4 bases, the J end lost 4 bases, and 14 bases lay between the germline ends. The CDR3 coding sequence is TGTGCCAGCAGTTTGGGGACCGTCGAATACAATGAGCAGTTCTTC. It specifies CASSLGTVEYNEQFF.

This rearrangement joins TRBV3-1 (or the pseudogene TRBV3-2) to TRBJ2-2, with no clear D. Trimming took 4 bases from V and 5 from J, leaving 5 bases between them. CDR1 and CDR2 (germline): LGHDT, YNNKEL (reference sequence). This CDR3 comprises 12 residues. The CDR3: CASSRLTGELFF. The CDR3 nucleotides are TGTGCCAGCAGCCGGCTAACCGGGGAGCTGTTTTTT.

V gene TRBV5-1 combines with J gene TRBJ1-1; D unclear. The V end lost 2 bases, the J end lost 1 base, and 6 bases lay between the germline ends. CDR3 length equals 13 residues. CDR1 and CDR2 (germline): SGHRS, YFSETQ. CDR3 DNA sequence: TGCGCCAGCAGCTTTTCACAGAACACTGAAGCTTTCTTT. It translates to CASSFSQNTEAFF.

The chain joins TRBV6-5 to TRBJ2-3, with 12 bases aligning to TRBD2. The germline gives CDR1 MNHEY, CDR2 SVGAGI. This CDR3 spans 16 amino acids. J was trimmed by 5 bases and V by 1 base; bases with no gene match: 4. CDR3 nucleotide sequence: TGTGCCAGCAGTTACTTGGGACTAGCGGGCAGAGATACGCAGTATTTT. This translates into CASSYLGLAGRDTQYF.

This clone was picked up one time. A much larger clone differs by one base, so this may be a read error. V usage is TRBV2 and J usage is TRBJ2-7; possibly TRBD1 for D (6 bases). The CDR3 has 12 residues. The V end lost 6 bases, the J end lost 0 bases, and 6 bases lay between the germline ends. Germline V gene sequence: CDR1 SNHLY, CDR2 FYNNEI. The CDR3 nucleotides read TGTGCCAGCAGGGACAGCTCCTACGAGCAGTACTTC. It encodes CASRDSSYEQYF.

This chain uses TRBV14 with TRBJ2-5, with a possible D match to TRBD1 (5 bases). CDR1 SGHDN and CDR2 FVKESK come from the germline V gene. The CDR3 extends over 15 amino acids. V shed 0 bases and J shed 2 bases, with 10 bases lying between them. The CDR3 loop reads CASSQEWQGQETQYF. CDR3 DNA: TGTGCCAGCAGCCAAGAGTGGCAGGGTCAAGAGACCCAGTACTTC.

This chain connects TRBV6-6 to TRBJ2-2; 8 positions match TRBD1. Per the germline V gene, CDR1 is MNHNY and CDR2 is SVGAGI (reference sequence). The J segment lost 2 bases and the V segment lost 5 bases, leaving 10 bases of the junction unmatched. The CDR3 totals 17 residues. In nucleotides, the CDR3 is TGTGCCAGCAGTCTGACAGGGGTCGTAATCAACACCGGGGAGCTGTTTTTT. Translating gives CASSLTGVVINTGELFF.

Here the CDR3 DNA reads TGTGCCAGCAGCTTAGACGACCCGAGGGGCAATCAGCCCCAGCATTTT. Translating it yields CASSLDDPRGNQPQHF. This rearrangement joins TRBV11-2 to TRBJ1-5; D is unresolved. V was cut by 0 bases and J by 2 bases, with 11 bases left in between. Germline V gene data show CDR1 as SGHAT and CDR2 as FQNNGV. The CDR3 runs to 16 residues. The variable domain in full, with the rest retrieved from reference TRBV11-2 and TRBJ1-5, is EAGVAQSPRYKIIEKRQSVAFWCNPISGHATLYWYQQILGQGPKLLIQFQNNGVVDDSQLPKDRFSAERLKGVDSTLKIQPAKLEDSAVYLCASSLDDPRGNQPQHFGDGTRLSIL.

The CDR3 DNA reads as TGCGCCAGCAGCTTTAACCGGGACAGATCGGACACTGAAGCTTTCTTT. Encoded protein: CASSFNRDRSDTEAFF. The chain recombines TRBV5-1 with TRBJ1-1; the match to TRBD1 covers 7 bases. Germline CDR1 and CDR2: SGHRS and YFSETQ. The CDR3 sequence is 16 residues long. Trimming cost V 2 bases and J 3 bases; bases outside gene matches: 10.

The chain uses TRBV6-5 and TRBJ2-7, with 7 bases identical to TRBD1. With 8 bases clipped from V and 2 bases from J, the junction kept 9 bases outside the gene matches. CDR1 and CDR2 from the germline V gene are MNHEY and SVGAGI. The CDR3 runs to 14 residues. In DNA form, the CDR3 reads TGTGCCAGCTTCCCCGGGACAGTCCCCTACGAGCAGTACTTC. It encodes CASFPGTVPYEQYF.

The chain carries TRBV30 and TRBJ1-1; a possible D gene is TRBD1 (6 bases). The CDR3 is made up of 13 amino acids. Germline CDR1 and CDR2: GTSNPN and SVGIG (reference sequence). Trimming removed 5 bases at V and 2 bases at J, with 12 bases between. The CDR3 sequence is CAWYQGFNTEAFF. DNA for the CDR3: TGTGCCTGGTATCAGGGGTTTAACACTGAAGCTTTCTTT.

V usage is TRBV29-1 and J usage is TRBJ2-1, with 8 bases matching TRBD1. CDR1 and CDR2 (germline): SQVTM, ANQGSEA. Losses at the gene ends were 7 bases for V and 4 bases for J; bases not matched to a gene: 6. CDR3 length: 13 residues. CDR3 protein: CSALDRGYNEQFF. Written as DNA, the CDR3 is TGCAGCGCACTTGACAGGGGTTACAATGAGCAGTTCTTC.

The chain recombines TRBV19 with TRBJ2-5; TRBD2 matches at 9 bases. After removal of 4 bases from V and 13 bases from J, the junction contained 13 bases not matched to a gene. Germline lookup yields CDR1 LNHDA and CDR2 SQIVND (reference sequence). The CDR3 contains 14 residues. The CDR3 region has the DNA TGTGCCAGTAGTACCGAGCGGGGGGCCCGGTTATTGTACTTC. Protein: CASSTERGARLLYF.

V usage is TRBV29-1 and J usage is TRBJ2-6; unclear D gene. Germline V gives CDR1 SQVTM, CDR2 ANQGSEA. The CDR3 is 16 residues long. V was shortened by 0 bases and J by 0 bases, with 9 bases between the two germline ends. The CDR3 sequence is CSVEDSLYSGANVLTF. CDR3 DNA sequence: TGCAGCGTTGAAGATAGTCTATACTCTGGGGCCAACGTCCTGACTTTC.

This chain uses TRBV6-2 or TRBV6-3 with TRBJ2-1; maybe TRBD1 (6 bases). CDR3 length: 15 amino acids. CDR1 and CDR2 from the germline V gene are MNHEY and SVGEGT. Trimming took 2 bases from V and 6 from J, leaving 14 bases between them. CDR3 DNA sequence: TGTGCCAGCAGTTACGCGGCAGGGGCGGGCAATGAGCAGTTCTTC. This encodes CASSYAAGAGNEQFF.

The chain carries TRBV9 and TRBJ1-2; no definite D call. The CDR3 has 13 residues. Germline CDR1 and CDR2: SGDLS and YYNGEE. Trimming stripped 2 bases from V and 2 bases from J, with 7 bases between. As DNA, the CDR3 is TGTGCCAGCAGCGTGGGCAGCAACTATGGCTACACCTTC. It encodes CASSVGSNYGYTF.

The chain couples TRBV27 to TRBJ2-7; TRBD2 might be the D (5 bases). The germline V gene has CDR1 MNHEY and CDR2 SMNVEV (reference sequence). V shed 3 bases and J shed 0 bases, with 6 bases lying between them. The CDR3 consists of 13 residues. The CDR3 is CASSLDFSYEQYF. The CDR3 DNA reads TGTGCCAGCAGTTTGGACTTCTCCTACGAGCAGTACTTC.

The chain employs TRBV9 and TRBJ1-1; D unclear. Germline values: CDR1 SGDLS, CDR2 YYNGEE. This CDR3 region has 18 residues. Trimming took 1 base from V and 1 from J, leaving 20 bases between them. The CDR3 nucleotides read TGTGCCAGCAGCGTACAAAGTGGCTCGGCAGACCAGAACACTGAAGCTTTCTTT. This gives the protein CASSVQSGSADQNTEAFF.